The 2 T cell receptor beta chains in this list originate from one sample, sequenced in a study of CXCR3-negative and CXCR3-positive naive CD8 T cells. UMI-labeled 5' RACE TRB cDNA libraries were prepared from the cells. From its re-call of the 5' RACE reads, TCRdb lists each CDR3 protein once, without DNA. The sample has 100,000 to 150,000 distinct CDR3 sequences. Sequencing input: naive CXCR3- CD8+ T cells from blood. Subset of the sample: CD45RO-CCR7+CD27+CD95- naive CD8+ T cells lacking CXCR3 (TNR3-). These receptor sequences come from a human donor in good health. Some clones in this sample may be carry-over from other donors' samples.

The chain uses TRBV7-9 and TRBJ2-7; TCRdb gives TRBD1 as the D gene, but with no DNA this cannot be confirmed. The CDR3 length is 17 residues. Germline CDR1 reads SEHNR; CDR2 reads FQNEAQ (reference sequence). The CDR3: CASSTQSGQSSSYEQYF.

The V call is TRBV11-3, the J call TRBJ2-1. Germline CDR1 SGHNT, CDR2 YENEEA. The CDR3 is made up of 13 amino acids. The CDR3 reads CASSLSLAYEQFF.